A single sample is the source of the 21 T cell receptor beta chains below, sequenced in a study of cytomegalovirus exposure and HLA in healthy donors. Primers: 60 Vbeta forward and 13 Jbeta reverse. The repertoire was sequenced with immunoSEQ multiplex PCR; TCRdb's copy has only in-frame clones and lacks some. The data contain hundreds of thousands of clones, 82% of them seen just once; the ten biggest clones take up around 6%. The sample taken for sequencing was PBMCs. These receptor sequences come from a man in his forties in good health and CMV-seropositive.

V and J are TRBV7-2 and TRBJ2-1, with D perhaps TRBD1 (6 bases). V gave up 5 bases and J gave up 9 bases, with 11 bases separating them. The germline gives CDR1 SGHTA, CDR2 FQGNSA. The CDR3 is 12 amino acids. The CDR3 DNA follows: TGTGCCAGCAGCGCCACAGGGACTGAGCAGTTCTTC. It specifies CASSATGTEQFF.

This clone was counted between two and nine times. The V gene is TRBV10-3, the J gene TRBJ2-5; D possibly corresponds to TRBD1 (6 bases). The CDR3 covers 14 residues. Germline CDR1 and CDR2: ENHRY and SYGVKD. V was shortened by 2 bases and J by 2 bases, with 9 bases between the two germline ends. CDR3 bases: TGTGCCATCAGTGAGGAGGACAGACAAGAGACCCAGTACTTC. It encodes CAISEEDRQETQYF.

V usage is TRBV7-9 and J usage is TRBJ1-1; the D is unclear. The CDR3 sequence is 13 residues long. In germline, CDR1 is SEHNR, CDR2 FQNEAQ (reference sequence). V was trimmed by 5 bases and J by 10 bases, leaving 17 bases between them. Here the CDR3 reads CASSPPLQGRAFF. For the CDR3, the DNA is TGTGCCAGCAGCCCACCCTTACAAGGGAGAGCTTTCTTT.

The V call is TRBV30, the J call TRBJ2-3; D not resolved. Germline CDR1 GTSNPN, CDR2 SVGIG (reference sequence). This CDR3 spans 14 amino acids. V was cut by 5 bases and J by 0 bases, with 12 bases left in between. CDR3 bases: TGTGCCTGGGCTCGAGTGCGGAGCACAGATACGCAGTATTTT. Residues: CAWARVRSTDTQYF.

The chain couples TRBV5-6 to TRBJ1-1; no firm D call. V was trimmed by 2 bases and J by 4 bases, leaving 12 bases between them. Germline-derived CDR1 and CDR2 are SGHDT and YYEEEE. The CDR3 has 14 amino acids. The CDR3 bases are TGTGCCAGCAGCTTAAGTGCGGGAGGCACTGAAGCTTTCTTT. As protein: CASSLSAGGTEAFF.

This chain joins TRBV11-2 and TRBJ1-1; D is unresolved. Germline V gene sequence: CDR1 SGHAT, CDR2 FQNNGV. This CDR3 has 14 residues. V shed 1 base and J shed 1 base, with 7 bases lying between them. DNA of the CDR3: TGTGCCAGCAGCTTAGGAACAGCGAACACTGAAGCTTTCTTT. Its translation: CASSLGTANTEAFF.

Here the CDR3 reads CASSRTGDLTGELFF. The DNA of the CDR3 is TGCGCCAGCAGCCGAACAGGGGACCTAACCGGGGAGCTGTTTTTT. V and J are TRBV5-1 and TRBJ2-2; 7 bases align to TRBD1. V dropped 4 bases and J dropped 5; count of bases not matched to a gene: 8. This CDR3 comprises 15 residues. Germline V gene data show CDR1 as SGHRS and CDR2 as YFSETQ.

CDR3 nucleotide sequence: TGTGCCAGCAGTTTCGACAGCCATTTCGTCTATGGCTACACCTTC. Protein product: CASSFDSHFVYGYTF. The J gene is TRBJ1-2, the V gene TRBV6-5; weak D call: TRBD1 (5 bases). V was cut by 4 bases and J by 4 bases, with 16 bases left in between. Per germline, CDR1 MNHEY and CDR2 SVGAGI. CDR3 length equals 15 residues.

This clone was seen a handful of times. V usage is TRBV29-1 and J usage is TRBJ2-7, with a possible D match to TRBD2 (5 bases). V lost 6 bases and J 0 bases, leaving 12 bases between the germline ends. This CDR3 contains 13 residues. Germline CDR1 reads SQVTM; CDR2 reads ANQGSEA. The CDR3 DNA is TGCAGCGTGGTGTACGGGAACTCCTACGAGCAGTACTTC. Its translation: CSVVYGNSYEQYF.

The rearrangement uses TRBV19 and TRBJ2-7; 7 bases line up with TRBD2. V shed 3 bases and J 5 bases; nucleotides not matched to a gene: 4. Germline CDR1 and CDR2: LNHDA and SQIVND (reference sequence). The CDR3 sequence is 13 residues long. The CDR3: CASSIVAGDEQYV. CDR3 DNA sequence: TGTGCCAGTAGTATCGTGGCGGGAGACGAGCAGTACGTC.

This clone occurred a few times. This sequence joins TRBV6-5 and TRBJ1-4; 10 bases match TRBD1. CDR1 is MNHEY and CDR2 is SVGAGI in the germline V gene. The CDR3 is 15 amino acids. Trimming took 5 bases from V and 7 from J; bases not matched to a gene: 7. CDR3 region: CASSGRDRGTEKLFF. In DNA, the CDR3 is TGTGCCAGCAGTGGCCGGGACAGGGGTACTGAAAAACTGTTTTTT.

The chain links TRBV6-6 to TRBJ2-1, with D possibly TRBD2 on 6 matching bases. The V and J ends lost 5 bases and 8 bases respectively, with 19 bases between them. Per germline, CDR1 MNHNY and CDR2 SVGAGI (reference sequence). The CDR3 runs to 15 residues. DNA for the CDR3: TGTGCCAGCAGTCATTTTGGCGGGAAGGGCGATGAGCAGTTCTTC. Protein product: CASSHFGGKGDEQFF.

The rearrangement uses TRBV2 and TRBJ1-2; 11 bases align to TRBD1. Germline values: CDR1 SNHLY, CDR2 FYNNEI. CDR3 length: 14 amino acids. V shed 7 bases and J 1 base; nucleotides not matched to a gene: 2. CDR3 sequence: CASKGTGGNYGYTF. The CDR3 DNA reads TGTGCCAGCAAAGGGACAGGGGGTAACTATGGCTACACCTTC.

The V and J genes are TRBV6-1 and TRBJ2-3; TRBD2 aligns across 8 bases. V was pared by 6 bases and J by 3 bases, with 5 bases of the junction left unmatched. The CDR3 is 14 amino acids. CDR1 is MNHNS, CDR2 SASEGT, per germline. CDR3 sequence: CASRGGGRTDTQYF. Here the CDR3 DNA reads TGTGCCAGCAGGGGAGGCGGGAGGACAGATACGCAGTATTTT.

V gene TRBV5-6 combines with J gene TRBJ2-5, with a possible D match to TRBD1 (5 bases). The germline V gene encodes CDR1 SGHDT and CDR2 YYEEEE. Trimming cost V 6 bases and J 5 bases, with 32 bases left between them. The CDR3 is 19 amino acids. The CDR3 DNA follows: TGTGCCAGCACCATCTTGGTAAGTTCTCAAAGGGGAAGAAGGGAGACCCAGTACTTC. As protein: CASTILVSSQRGRRETQYF.

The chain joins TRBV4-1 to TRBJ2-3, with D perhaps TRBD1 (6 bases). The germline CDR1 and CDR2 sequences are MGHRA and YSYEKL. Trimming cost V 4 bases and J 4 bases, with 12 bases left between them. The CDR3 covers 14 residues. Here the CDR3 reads CASSPRQVSDTQYF. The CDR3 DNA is TGCGCCAGCAGCCCCCGACAGGTCTCAGATACGCAGTATTTT.

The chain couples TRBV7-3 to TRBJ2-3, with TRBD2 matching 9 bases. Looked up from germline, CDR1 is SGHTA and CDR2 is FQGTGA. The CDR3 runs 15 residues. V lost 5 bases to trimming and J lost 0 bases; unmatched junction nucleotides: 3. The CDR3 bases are TGTGCCAGCAGCGGTCTAGCGGGAAGCACAGATACGCAGTATTTT. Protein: CASSGLAGSTDTQYF.

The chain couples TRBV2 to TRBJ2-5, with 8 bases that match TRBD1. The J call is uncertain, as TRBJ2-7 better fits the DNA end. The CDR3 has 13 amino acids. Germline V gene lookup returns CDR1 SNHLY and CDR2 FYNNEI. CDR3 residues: CASRGTGSYEQYF. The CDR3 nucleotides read TGTGCCAGCAGAGGGACAGGATCTTACGAGCAGTACTTC.

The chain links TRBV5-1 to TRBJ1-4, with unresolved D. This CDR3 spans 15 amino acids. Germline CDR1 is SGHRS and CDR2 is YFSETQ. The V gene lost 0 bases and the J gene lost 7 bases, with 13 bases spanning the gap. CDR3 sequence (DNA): TGCGCCAGCAGCTTGGGCCCCGTTGGAGTTGAAAAACTGTTTTTT. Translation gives CASSLGPVGVEKLFF.

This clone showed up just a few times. The CDR3 reads CASSFGDRMNTEAFF. In nucleotides, the CDR3 is TGTGCCAGCAGTTTTGGGGACAGAATGAACACTGAAGCTTTCTTT. J is TRBJ1-1 and V is TRBV6-1, with TRBD1 matching over 7 bases. This CDR3 spans 15 amino acids. The V gene's germline CDR1 is MNHNS and CDR2 SASEGT. Trimming removed 5 bases from V and 0 bases from J; junction bases left unmatched: 6.

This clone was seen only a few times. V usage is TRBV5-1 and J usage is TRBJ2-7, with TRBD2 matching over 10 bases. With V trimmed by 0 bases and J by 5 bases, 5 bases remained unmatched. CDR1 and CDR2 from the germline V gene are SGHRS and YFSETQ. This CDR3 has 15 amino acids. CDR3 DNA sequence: TGCGCCAGCAGCTTGGGCCTAGCGGGAGTTGACGAGCAGTACTTC. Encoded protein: CASSLGLAGVDEQYF.